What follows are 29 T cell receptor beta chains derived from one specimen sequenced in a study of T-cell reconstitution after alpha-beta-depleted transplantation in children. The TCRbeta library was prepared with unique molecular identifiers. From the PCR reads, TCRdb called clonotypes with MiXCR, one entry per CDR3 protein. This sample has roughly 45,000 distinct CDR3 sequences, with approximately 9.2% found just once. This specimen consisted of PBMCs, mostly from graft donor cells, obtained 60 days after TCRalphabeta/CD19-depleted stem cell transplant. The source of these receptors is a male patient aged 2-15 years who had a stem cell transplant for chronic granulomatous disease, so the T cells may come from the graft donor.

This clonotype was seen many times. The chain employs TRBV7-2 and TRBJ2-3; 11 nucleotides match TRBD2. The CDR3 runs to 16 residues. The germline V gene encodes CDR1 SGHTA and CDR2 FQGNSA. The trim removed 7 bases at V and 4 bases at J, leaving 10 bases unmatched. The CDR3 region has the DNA TGTGCCAGCAACCCCTCTAGCGGGAGGCGGGCAGATACGCAGTATTTT. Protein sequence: CASNPSSGRRADTQYF.

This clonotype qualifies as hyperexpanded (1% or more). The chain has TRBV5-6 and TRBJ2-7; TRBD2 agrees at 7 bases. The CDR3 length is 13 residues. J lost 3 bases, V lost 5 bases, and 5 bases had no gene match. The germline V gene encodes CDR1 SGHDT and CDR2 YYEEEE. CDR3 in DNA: TGTGCCAGCAGTGGACTAGGGATCTACGAGCAGTACTTC. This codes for CASSGLGIYEQYF.

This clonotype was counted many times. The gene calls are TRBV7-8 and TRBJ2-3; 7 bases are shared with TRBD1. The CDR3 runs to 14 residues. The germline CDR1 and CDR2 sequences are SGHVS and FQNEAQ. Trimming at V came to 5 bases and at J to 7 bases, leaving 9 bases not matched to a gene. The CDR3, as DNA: TGTGCCAGCAGCGCCACAGGGGTACGAAATACGCAGTATTTT. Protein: CASSATGVRNTQYF. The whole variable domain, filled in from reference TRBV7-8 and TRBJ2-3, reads GAGVSQSPRYKVAKRGQDVALRCDPISGHVSLFWYQQALGQGPEFLTYFQNEAQLDKSGLPSDRFFAERPEGSVSTLKIQRTQQEDSAVYLCASSATGVRNTQYFGPGTRLTVL.

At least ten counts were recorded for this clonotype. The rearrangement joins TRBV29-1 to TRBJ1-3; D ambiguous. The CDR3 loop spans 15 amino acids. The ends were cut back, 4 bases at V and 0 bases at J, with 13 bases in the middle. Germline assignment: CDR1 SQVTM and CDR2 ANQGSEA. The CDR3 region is CSVVTPYNSGNTIYF. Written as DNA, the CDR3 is TGCAGCGTTGTCACGCCCTACAACTCTGGAAACACCATATATTTT.

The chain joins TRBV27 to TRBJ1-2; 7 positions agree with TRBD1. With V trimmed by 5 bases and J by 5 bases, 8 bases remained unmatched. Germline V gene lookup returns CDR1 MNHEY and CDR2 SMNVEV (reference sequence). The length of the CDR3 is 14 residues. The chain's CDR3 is CASSMRTGPYGYTF. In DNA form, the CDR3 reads TGTGCCAGCAGTATGAGGACAGGTCCGTATGGCTACACCTTC.

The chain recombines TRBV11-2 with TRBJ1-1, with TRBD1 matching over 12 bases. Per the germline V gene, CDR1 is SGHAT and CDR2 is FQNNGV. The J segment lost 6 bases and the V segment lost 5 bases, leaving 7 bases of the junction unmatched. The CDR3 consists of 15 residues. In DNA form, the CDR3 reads TGTGCCAGCAGCCGCGGGGACAGGGGGCGCCCTGAAGCTTTCTTT. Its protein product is CASSRGDRGRPEAFF. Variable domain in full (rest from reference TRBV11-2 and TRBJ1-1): EAGVAQSPRYKIIEKRQSVAFWCNPISGHATLYWYQQILGQGPKLLIQFQNNGVVDDSQLPKDRFSAERLKGVDSTLKIQPAKLEDSAVYLCASSRGDRGRPEAFFGQGTRLTVV.

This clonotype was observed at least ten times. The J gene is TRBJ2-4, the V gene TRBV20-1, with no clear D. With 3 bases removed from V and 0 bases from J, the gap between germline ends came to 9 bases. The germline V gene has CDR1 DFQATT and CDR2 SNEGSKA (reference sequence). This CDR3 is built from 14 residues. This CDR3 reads CSASAYVAKNIQYF. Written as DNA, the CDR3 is TGCAGTGCTAGTGCGTATGTAGCCAAAAACATTCAGTACTTC.

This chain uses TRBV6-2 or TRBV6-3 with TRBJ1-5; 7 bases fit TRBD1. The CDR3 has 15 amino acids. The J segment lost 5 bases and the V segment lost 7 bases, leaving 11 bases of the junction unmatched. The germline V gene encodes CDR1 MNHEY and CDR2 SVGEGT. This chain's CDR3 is CASIQQGRRDQPQHF. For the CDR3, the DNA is TGTGCCAGCATCCAACAGGGGAGGCGGGATCAGCCCCAGCATTTT.

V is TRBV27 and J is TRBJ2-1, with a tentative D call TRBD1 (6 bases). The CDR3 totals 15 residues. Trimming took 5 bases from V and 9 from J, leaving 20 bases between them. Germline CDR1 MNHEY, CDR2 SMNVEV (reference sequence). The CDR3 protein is CASSRQDFPSSEQFF. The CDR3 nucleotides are TGTGCCAGCAGTAGACAGGACTTCCCGTCGAGTGAGCAGTTCTTC.

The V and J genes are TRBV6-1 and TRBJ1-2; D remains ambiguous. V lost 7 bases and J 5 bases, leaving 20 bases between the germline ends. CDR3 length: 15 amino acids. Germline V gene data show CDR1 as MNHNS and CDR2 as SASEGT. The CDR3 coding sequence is TGTGCCAGCACATATACGGAGTTTGAACGGTATGGCTACACCTTC. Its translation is CASTYTEFERYGYTF.

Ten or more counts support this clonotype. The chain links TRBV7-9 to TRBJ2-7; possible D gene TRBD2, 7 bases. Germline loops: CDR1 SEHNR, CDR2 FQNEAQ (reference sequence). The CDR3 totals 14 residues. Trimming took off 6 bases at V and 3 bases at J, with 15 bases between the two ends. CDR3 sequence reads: CASSLRGAGYEQYF. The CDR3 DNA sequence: TGTGCCAGCAGTTTACGGGGGGCTGGCTACGAGCAGTACTTC. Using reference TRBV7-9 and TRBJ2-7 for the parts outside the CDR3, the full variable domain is DTGVSQNPRHKITKRGQNVTFRCDPISEHNRLYWYRQTLGQGPEFLTYFQNEAQLEKSRLLSDRFSAERPKGSFSTLEIQRTEQGDSAMYLCASSLRGAGYEQYFGPGTRLTVT.

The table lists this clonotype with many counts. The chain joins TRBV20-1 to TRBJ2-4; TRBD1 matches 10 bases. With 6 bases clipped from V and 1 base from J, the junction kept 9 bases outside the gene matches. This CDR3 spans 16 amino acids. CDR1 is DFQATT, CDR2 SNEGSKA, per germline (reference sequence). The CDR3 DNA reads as TGCAGTGCAGGGACAGGGGCGGATGGGGCCAAAAACATTCAGTACTTC. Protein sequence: CSAGTGADGAKNIQYF.

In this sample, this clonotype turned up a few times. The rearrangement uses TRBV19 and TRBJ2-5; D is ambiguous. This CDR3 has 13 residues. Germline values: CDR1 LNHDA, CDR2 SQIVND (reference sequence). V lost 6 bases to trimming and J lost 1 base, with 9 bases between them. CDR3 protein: CASRDSLQETQYF. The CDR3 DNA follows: TGTGCCAGTAGGGATAGCCTCCAAGAGACCCAGTACTTC. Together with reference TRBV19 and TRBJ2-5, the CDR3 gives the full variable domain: DGGITQSPKYLFRKEGQNVTLSCEQNLNHDAMYWYRQDPGQGLRLIYYSQIVNDFQKGDIAEGYSVSREKKESFPLTVTSAQKNPTAFYLCASRDSLQETQYFGPGTRLLVL.

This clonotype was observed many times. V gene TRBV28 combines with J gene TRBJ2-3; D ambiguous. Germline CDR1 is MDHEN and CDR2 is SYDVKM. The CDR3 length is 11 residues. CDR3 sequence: CASGSTDTQYF. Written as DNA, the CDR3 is TGTGCATCGGGCAGCACAGATACGCAGTATTTT. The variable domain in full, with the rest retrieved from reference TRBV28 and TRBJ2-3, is DVKVTQSSRYLVKRTGEKVFLECVQDMDHENMFWYRQDPGLGLRLIYFSYDVKMKEKGDIPEGYSVSREKKERFSLILESASTNQTSMYLCASGSTDTQYFGPGTRLTVL.

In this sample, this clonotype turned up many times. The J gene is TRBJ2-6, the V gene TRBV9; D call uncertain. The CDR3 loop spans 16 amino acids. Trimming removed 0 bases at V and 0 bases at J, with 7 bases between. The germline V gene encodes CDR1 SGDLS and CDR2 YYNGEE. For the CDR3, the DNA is TGTGCCAGCAGCGTAGGAGGCCGCTCTGGGGCCAACGTCCTGACTTTC. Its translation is CASSVGGRSGANVLTF.

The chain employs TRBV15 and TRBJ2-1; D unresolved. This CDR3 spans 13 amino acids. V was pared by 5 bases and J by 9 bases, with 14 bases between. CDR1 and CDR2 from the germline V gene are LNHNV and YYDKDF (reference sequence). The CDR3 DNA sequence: TGTGCCACCAGCCGAGCTGCGGCGCGTGAGCAGTTCTTC. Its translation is CATSRAAAREQFF. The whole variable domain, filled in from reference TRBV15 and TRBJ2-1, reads DAMVIQNPRYQVTQFGKPVTLSCSQTLNHNVMYWYQQKSSQAPKLLFHYYDKDFNNEADTPDNFQSRRPNTSFCFLDIRSPGLGDTAMYLCATSRAAAREQFFGPGTRLTVL.

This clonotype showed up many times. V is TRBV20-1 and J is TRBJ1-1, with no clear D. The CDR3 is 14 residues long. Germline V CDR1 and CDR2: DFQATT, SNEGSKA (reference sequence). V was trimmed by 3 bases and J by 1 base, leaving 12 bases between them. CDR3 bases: TGCAGTGCTAGTTATTGGGGTGGGAACACTGAAGCTTTCTTT. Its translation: CSASYWGGNTEAFF.

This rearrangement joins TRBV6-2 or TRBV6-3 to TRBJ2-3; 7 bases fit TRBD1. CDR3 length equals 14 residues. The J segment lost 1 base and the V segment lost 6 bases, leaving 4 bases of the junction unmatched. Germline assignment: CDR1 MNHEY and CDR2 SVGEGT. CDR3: CASSTDRGTDTQYF. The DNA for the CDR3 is TGTGCCAGCAGCACCGACAGGGGCACAGATACGCAGTATTTT.

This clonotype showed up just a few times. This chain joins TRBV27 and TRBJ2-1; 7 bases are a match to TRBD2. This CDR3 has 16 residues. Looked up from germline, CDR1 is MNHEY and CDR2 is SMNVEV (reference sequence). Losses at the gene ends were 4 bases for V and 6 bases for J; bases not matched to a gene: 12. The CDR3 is CASSSLAVMAGNEQFF. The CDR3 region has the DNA TGTGCCAGCAGTTCCCTAGCGGTAATGGCAGGCAATGAGCAGTTCTTC.

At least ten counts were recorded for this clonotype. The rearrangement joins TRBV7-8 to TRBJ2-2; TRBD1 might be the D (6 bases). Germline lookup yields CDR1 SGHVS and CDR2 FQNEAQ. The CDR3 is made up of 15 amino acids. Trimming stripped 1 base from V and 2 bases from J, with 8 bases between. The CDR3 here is CASSLGQANTGELFF. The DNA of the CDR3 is TGTGCCAGCAGCTTAGGACAGGCCAACACCGGGGAGCTGTTTTTT.

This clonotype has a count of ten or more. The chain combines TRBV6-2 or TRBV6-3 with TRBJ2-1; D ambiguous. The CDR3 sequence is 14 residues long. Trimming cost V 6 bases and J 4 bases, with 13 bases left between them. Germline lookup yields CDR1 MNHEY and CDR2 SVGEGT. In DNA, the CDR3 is TGTGCCAGCAGGGACCTCGGACGGTACAATGAGCAGTTCTTC. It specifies CASRDLGRYNEQFF.

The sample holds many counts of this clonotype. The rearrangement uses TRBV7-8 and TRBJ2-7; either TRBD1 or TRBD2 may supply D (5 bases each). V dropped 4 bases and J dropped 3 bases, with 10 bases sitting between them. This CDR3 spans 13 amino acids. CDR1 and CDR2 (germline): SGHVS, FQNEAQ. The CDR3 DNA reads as TGTGCCAGCAGCTGGGACGGGAACTACGAGCAGTACTTC. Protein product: CASSWDGNYEQYF. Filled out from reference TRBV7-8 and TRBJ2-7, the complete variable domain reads GAGVSQSPRYKVAKRGQDVALRCDPISGHVSLFWYQQALGQGPEFLTYFQNEAQLDKSGLPSDRFFAERPEGSVSTLKIQRTQQEDSAVYLCASSWDGNYEQYFGPGTRLTVT.

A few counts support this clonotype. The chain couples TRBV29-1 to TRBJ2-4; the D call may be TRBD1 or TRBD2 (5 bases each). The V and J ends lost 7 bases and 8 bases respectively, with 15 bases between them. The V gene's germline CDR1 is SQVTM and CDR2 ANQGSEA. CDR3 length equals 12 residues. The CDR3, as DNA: TGCAGCGCCGCCGGGACGAGGGACATTCAGTACTTC. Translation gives CSAAGTRDIQYF.

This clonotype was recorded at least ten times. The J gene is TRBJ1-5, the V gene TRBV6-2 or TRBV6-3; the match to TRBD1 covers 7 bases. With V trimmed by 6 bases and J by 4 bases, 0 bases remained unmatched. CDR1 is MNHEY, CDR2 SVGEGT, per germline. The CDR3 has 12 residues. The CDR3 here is CASRTGNQPQHF. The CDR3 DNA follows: TGTGCCAGCAGGACAGGGAATCAGCCCCAGCATTTT.

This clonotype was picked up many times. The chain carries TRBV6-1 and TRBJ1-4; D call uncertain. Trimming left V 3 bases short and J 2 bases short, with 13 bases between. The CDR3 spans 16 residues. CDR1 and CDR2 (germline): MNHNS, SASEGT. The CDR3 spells CASSERRSKTNEKLFF. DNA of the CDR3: TGTGCCAGCAGTGAGAGACGGAGTAAGACTAATGAAAAACTGTTTTTT.

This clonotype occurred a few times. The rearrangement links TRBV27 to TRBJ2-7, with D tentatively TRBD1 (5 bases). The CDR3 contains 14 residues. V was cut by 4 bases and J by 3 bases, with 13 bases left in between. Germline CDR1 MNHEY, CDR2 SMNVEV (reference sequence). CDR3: CASSWKGILYEQYF. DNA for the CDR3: TGTGCCAGCAGTTGGAAGGGGATACTCTACGAGCAGTACTTC.

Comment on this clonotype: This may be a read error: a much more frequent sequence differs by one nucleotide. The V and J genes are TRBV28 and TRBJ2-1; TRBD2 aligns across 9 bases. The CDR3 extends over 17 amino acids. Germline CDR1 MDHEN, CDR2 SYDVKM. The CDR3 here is CVSSLAPAGGPYNEQFF. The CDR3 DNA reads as TGTGTCAGCAGTTTAGCACCGGCGGGAGGGCCCTACAATGAGCAGTTCTTC.

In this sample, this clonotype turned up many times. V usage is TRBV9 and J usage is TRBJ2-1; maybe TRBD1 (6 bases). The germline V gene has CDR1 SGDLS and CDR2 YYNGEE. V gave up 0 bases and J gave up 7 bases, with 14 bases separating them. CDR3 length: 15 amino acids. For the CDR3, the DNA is TGTGCCAGCAGCGTAGAGGGGCAGGGGCGTAATGAGCAGTTCTTC. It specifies CASSVEGQGRNEQFF.

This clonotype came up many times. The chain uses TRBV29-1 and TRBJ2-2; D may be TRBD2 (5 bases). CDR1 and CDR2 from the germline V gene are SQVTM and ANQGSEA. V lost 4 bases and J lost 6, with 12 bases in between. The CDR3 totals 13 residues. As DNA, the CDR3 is TGCAGCGTTGGAGGGAGATTTCCCGGGGAGCTGTTTTTT. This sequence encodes CSVGGRFPGELFF.